This T cell receptor beta chain comes out of a study of OX40 agonist ivuxolimab in advanced cancers. This table comes from immunoSEQ multiplex PCR, and its TCRdb copy is limited to in-frame clones, with some not included. The data contain over 30,000 clones, 88% of them singletons. Systemic immunosuppression or autoimmune disease history was grounds to exclude patients. Study outcomes and limitations: The investigators did not determine what antigen specificity the expanded peripheral T cells had.

Germline CDR1 reads SGHVS; CDR2 reads FNYEAQ. CDR3 length equals 15 residues. V lost 4 bases and J 8 bases, leaving 18 bases between the germline ends. A few counts support this clone. The antigen is unknown. The J gene is TRBJ1-5, the V gene TRBV7-6; D is unresolved. The sequencing here drew on CD4+ or CD8+ T cells sorted from blood, taken in a trial of the OX40 agonist ivuxolimab. This receptor was obtained from an adult with an advanced solid tumor such as melanoma, head and neck, liver or kidney cancer. In nucleotides, the CDR3 is TGTGCCAGCAGCTCAGCCGGGTCCCTTGGCGAGCCCCAGCATTTT. Protein: CASSSAGSLGEPQHF. The full variable domain, in which reference TRBV7-6 and TRBJ1-5 provide the parts outside the CDR3, is GAGVSQSPRYKVTKRGQDVALRCDPISGHVSLYWYRQALGQGPEFLTYFNYEAQQDKSGLPNDRFSAERPEGSISTLTIQRTEQRDSAMYRCASSSAGSLGEPQHFGDGTRLSIL.